The 7 T cell receptor beta chains reported below all come from one sample, sequenced in a study of follicular helper T cells after annual influenza vaccination. Documented time point: 2015-2016 season, pre-vaccination. Produced via immunoSEQ multiplex PCR; TCRdb's table is partial and in-frame only. Among 720 or so clones listed, 70% to 90% were seen once. The material was CXCR5+ CD38- circulating T follicular helper cells from blood, obtained on the day of influenza vaccination. Documented subset: circulating Tfh, non-naive CD4+CXCR5+PD-1+ (ICOS+CD38+ or ICOS-CD38-). The receptors come from an adult who received the influenza vaccine.

The CDR3 reads CASSEIRGTGTDTQYF. CDR3 sequence (DNA): TGTGCCAGCAGTGAGATCCGCGGGACCGGCACAGATACGCAGTATTTT. V gene TRBV6-1 combines with J gene TRBJ2-3, with a possible D match to TRBD2 (6 bases). The germline V and J ends were trimmed by 3 bases and 1 base, with 14 bases remaining between them. The CDR3 is made up of 16 amino acids. The germline V gene has CDR1 MNHNS and CDR2 SASEGT.

The rearrangement joins TRBV19 to TRBJ2-1; weak D call: TRBD1 (5 bases). CDR1 is LNHDA, CDR2 SQIVND, per germline (reference sequence). Trimming cost V 7 bases and J 0 bases, with 10 bases left between them. CDR3 length equals 14 residues. CDR3 region: CASTGSSSYNEQFF. DNA for the CDR3: TGTGCCAGTACAGGGTCCAGCTCCTACAATGAGCAGTTCTTC. The variable domain in full, completed from reference TRBV19 and TRBJ2-1, reads DGGITQSPKYLFRKEGQNVTLSCEQNLNHDAMYWYRQDPGQGLRLIYYSQIVNDFQKGDIAEGYSVSREKKESFPLTVTSAQKNPTAFYLCASTGSSSYNEQFFGPGTRLTVL.

The chain joins TRBV29-1 to TRBJ1-3; 10 positions match TRBD1. V shed 0 bases, J shed 4 bases, and the junction held 6 bases outside the gene matches. Per germline, CDR1 SQVTM and CDR2 ANQGSEA. The CDR3 totals 16 residues. CDR3: CSVEDPGQGVGNTIYF. In DNA, the CDR3 is TGCAGCGTTGAAGATCCTGGACAGGGGGTCGGAAACACCATATATTTT.

The chain couples TRBV10-3 to TRBJ2-7, with TRBD1 matching over 8 bases. CDR3 length: 15 residues. Germline-derived CDR1 and CDR2 are ENHRY and SYGVKD. Unmatched junction bases numbered 6, after V lost 0 bases and J lost 5 bases. CDR3 sequence (DNA): TGTGCCATCAGTGAGTCGACTCAGGGGGCGGACGAGCAGTACTTC. Amino acid sequence: CAISESTQGADEQYF.

The rearrangement joins TRBV18 to TRBJ2-7; 8 bases match TRBD2. Germline-derived CDR1 and CDR2 are KGHSH and LQKENI. J was trimmed by 3 bases and V by 5 bases; bases with no gene match: 12. The CDR3 has 16 amino acids. The CDR3 coding sequence is TGTGCCAGCTCATCCACCTTAGGAGCGGGAGTCTACGAGCAGTACTTC. This gives the protein CASSSTLGAGVYEQYF.

The J gene is TRBJ2-1, the V gene TRBV5-6; TRBD2 is a possible D gene (6 bases). Germline V lookup: CDR1 SGHDT, CDR2 YYEEEE. The CDR3 runs to 15 residues. With 0 bases removed from V and 1 base from J, the gap between germline ends came to 8 bases. The CDR3 is CASSLVSGSYNEQFF. The CDR3 DNA is TGTGCCAGCAGCTTGGTTAGCGGTTCCTACAATGAGCAGTTCTTC.

The chain joins TRBV7-2 to TRBJ1-6; D gene ambiguous. The CDR3 runs 13 residues. Looked up from germline, CDR1 is SGHTA and CDR2 is FQGNSA. Trimming stripped 3 bases from V and 7 bases from J, with 7 bases between. CDR3 sequence reads: CASSFVGNSPLHF. The CDR3, as DNA: TGTGCCAGCAGCTTTGTCGGGAATTCACCCCTCCACTTT.